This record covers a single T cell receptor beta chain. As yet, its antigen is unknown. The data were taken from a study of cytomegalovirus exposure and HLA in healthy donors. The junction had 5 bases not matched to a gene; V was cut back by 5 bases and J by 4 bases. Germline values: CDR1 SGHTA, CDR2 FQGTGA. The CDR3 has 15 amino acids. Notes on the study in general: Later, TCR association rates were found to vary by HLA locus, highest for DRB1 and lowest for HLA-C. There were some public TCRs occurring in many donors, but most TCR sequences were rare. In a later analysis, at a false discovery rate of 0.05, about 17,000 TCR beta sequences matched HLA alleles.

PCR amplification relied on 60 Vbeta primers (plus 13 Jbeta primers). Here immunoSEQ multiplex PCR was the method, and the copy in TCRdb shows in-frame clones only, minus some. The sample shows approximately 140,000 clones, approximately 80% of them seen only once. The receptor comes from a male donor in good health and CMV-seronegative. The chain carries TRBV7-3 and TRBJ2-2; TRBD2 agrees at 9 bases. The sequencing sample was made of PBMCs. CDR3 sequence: CASSHSGGSTGELFF. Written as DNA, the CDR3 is TGTGCCAGCAGCCATAGCGGGGGAAGCACCGGGGAGCTGTTTTTT.